One and the same sample provided the 29 T cell receptor beta chains below, sequenced in a study of Ad26.COV2.S vaccination and SARS-CoV-2 variants. Measured with immunoSEQ multiplex PCR; TCRdb has only the in-frame clones, and not every one. Of under 150,000 clones listed, 86% were seen once; the top ten hold 4% to 6%. The sample here was peripheral blood, taken after recovery from COVID-19. Receptors were obtained from a human donor who had recovered from COVID-19.

The chain links TRBV28 to TRBJ1-3; D is unclear. The V gene lost 8 bases and the J gene lost 3 bases, with 8 bases spanning the gap. This CDR3 spans 12 amino acids. Germline V gene data show CDR1 as MDHEN and CDR2 as SYDVKM. Written as DNA, the CDR3 is TGTGCCAGCTGGGGTTATGGAAACACCATATATTTT. Its protein product is CASWGYGNTIYF.

The rearrangement links TRBV11-2 to TRBJ2-7; D possibly corresponds to TRBD1 (6 bases). V was pared by 7 bases and J by 4 bases, with 17 bases between. Germline CDR1 reads SGHAT; CDR2 reads FQNNGV. The CDR3 length is 14 residues. Here the CDR3 reads CASTPVQGPYEQYF. The CDR3 bases are TGTGCCAGCACCCCGGTGCAGGGGCCTTACGAGCAGTACTTC. The variable domain in full, with the rest retrieved from reference TRBV11-2 and TRBJ2-7, is EAGVAQSPRYKIIEKRQSVAFWCNPISGHATLYWYQQILGQGPKLLIQFQNNGVVDDSQLPKDRFSAERLKGVDSTLKIQPAKLEDSAVYLCASTPVQGPYEQYFGPGTRLTVT.

The chain employs TRBV11-2 and TRBJ2-3; no clear D gene. Germline CDR1 is SGHAT and CDR2 is FQNNGV. Between the trimmed V and J ends, which lost 2 bases and 5 bases, there was a span of 5 bases. The length of the CDR3 is 12 residues. CDR3 DNA: TGTGCCAGCAGCTTATACGTAGATACGCAGTATTTT. This codes for CASSLYVDTQYF.

The chain is built from TRBV29-1 and TRBJ2-7; D call uncertain. Trimming stripped 5 bases from V and 6 bases from J, with 11 bases between. The CDR3 is made up of 11 amino acids. The germline V gene has CDR1 SQVTM and CDR2 ANQGSEA. CDR3 amino acids: CSVITLFEQYF. In nucleotides, the CDR3 is TGCAGCGTTATAACTTTATTCGAGCAGTACTTC.

V is TRBV12-3 or TRBV12-4 and J is TRBJ2-7; the D is unclear. The CDR3 loop spans 13 amino acids. Trimming removed 2 bases at V and 2 bases at J, with 7 bases between. The CDR3 bases are TGTGCCAGCAGTTTATCAGCGACCTACGAGCAGTACTTC. Translation gives CASSLSATYEQYF.

The genes are TRBV3-1 (or the pseudogene TRBV3-2) and TRBJ1-2, with D hard to call. Germline CDR1 and CDR2: LGHDT and YNNKEL (reference sequence). The CDR3 runs 13 residues. V was cut by 3 bases and J by 3 bases, with 8 bases left in between. The CDR3 protein is CASSQGIYYGYTF. CDR3 sequence (DNA): TGTGCCAGCAGCCAGGGTATTTACTATGGCTACACCTTC.

In its sample, this clone was seen a few times. This rearrangement joins TRBV4-3 to TRBJ2-7, with D maybe TRBD1 (5 bases). Germline lookup yields CDR1 LGHNA and CDR2 YSLEER. V was trimmed by 4 bases and J by 6 bases, leaving 13 bases between them. This CDR3 comprises 13 residues. As DNA, the CDR3 is TGCGCCAGCAGCCCCCTCCCAGGGCGCGAGCAGTACTTC. Translation gives CASSPLPGREQYF.

The sample holds one count of this clone. The genes are TRBV3-1 (or the pseudogene TRBV3-2) and TRBJ1-2; D is unresolved. Looked up from germline, CDR1 is LGHDT and CDR2 is YNNKEL (reference sequence). Between the trimmed V and J ends, which lost 1 base and 1 base, there was a span of 10 bases. CDR3 size: 15 residues. The CDR3 spells CASSQGRTHNYGYTF. CDR3 bases: TGTGCCAGCAGCCAAGGCAGGACCCATAACTATGGCTACACCTTC.

The CDR3 bases are TGTGCCAGCAAAGGGGGCGCAGATACGCAGTATTTT. Protein product: CASKGGADTQYF. The chain joins TRBV6-5 to TRBJ2-3; 7 bases agree with TRBD1. With 7 bases clipped from V and 4 bases from J, the junction kept 2 bases outside the gene matches. Germline values: CDR1 MNHEY, CDR2 SVGAGI. CDR3 length equals 12 residues.

The gene calls are TRBV15 and TRBJ2-4, with D possibly TRBD2 on 6 matching bases. The CDR3 loop spans 14 amino acids. Germline CDR1 reads LNHNV; CDR2 reads YYDKDF (reference sequence). V lost 8 bases to trimming and J lost 7 bases, with 18 bases between them. The CDR3 DNA follows: TGTGCCACCTCGCCCTCCCCGGGGGAGAACATTCAGTACTTC. Amino acids: CATSPSPGENIQYF.

A few counts support this clone. The V and J genes are TRBV28 and TRBJ1-5; 11 bases are a match to TRBD1. Germline assignment: CDR1 MDHEN and CDR2 SYDVKM. CDR3 length equals 15 residues. J gave up 3 bases and V 6 bases, and 4 bases lay outside the gene matches. CDR3 sequence reads: CASSPGQGVNQPQHF. The DNA of the CDR3 is TGTGCCAGCAGCCCGGGACAGGGGGTCAATCAGCCCCAGCATTTT.

The chain combines TRBV5-1 with TRBJ2-3; TRBD1 agrees at 7 bases. Trimming cost V 4 bases and J 6 bases; bases outside gene matches: 5. Per the germline V gene, CDR1 is SGHRS and CDR2 is YFSETQ. The CDR3 totals 13 residues. The CDR3, as DNA: TGCGCCAGCAGCACCGGACAGGCGGATACGCAGTATTTT. Protein sequence: CASSTGQADTQYF.

This chain uses TRBV7-9 with TRBJ2-1, with TRBD2 matching 12 bases. Trimming took 4 bases from V and 13 from J; bases not matched to a gene: 8. Germline loops: CDR1 SEHNR, CDR2 FQNEAQ (reference sequence). CDR3 size: 14 residues. CDR3 DNA: TGTGCCAGCAGCTCGACCGCTAGCGGGGGGGAACAGTTCTTC. It translates to CASSSTASGGEQFF.

The chain carries TRBV11-2 and TRBJ2-3; D gene uncertain. CDR1 is SGHAT, CDR2 FQNNGV, per germline. The CDR3 spans 15 residues. The V end lost 3 bases, the J end lost 0 bases, and 10 bases lay between the germline ends. The CDR3, as DNA: TGTGCCAGCAGCTTCTCGGGCTCGAGCACAGATACGCAGTATTTT. Encoded protein: CASSFSGSSTDTQYF.

The rearrangement joins TRBV28 to TRBJ2-1, with 11 bases identical to TRBD2. The V and J ends lost 7 bases and 9 bases, in that order; junction bases with no gene match: 11. CDR3 length equals 15 residues. Germline V gene data show CDR1 as MDHEN and CDR2 as SYDVKM. CDR3 protein: CASTRSLAGGGEQFF. The CDR3 DNA reads TGTGCCAGCACAAGAAGTCTAGCGGGGGGAGGTGAGCAGTTCTTC.

The genes are TRBV19 and TRBJ2-5; the D is unclear. This CDR3 is built from 12 residues. CDR1 and CDR2 from the germline V gene are LNHDA and SQIVND (reference sequence). V lost 1 base and J lost 5, with 5 bases in between. CDR3 loop: CASSIGAETQYF. The CDR3 DNA reads as TGTGCCAGTAGTATAGGGGCGGAGACCCAGTACTTC.

This chain joins TRBV7-2 and TRBJ1-4, with TRBD1 as a possible D gene (6 bases). The germline V gene encodes CDR1 SGHTA and CDR2 FQGNSA. Trimming removed 1 base at V and 8 bases at J, with 14 bases between. This CDR3 is 15 amino acids long. CDR3 region: CASSLEGDGGEKLFF. CDR3 DNA: TGTGCCAGCAGCTTAGAGGGGGACGGTGGAGAAAAACTGTTTTTT.

This chain links TRBV29-1 with TRBJ1-1, with D possibly TRBD1 on 6 matching bases. Germline values: CDR1 SQVTM, CDR2 ANQGSEA. This CDR3 contains 14 residues. V lost 3 bases, J lost 0 bases, and 11 bases lay in between. CDR3 protein: CSVDPGQLNTEAFF. The CDR3 bases are TGCAGCGTTGACCCGGGACAATTGAACACTGAAGCTTTCTTT.

This chain uses TRBV30 with TRBJ1-3; unclear D gene. CDR1 is GTSNPN and CDR2 is SVGIG in the germline V gene (reference sequence). The V end lost 3 bases, the J end lost 0 bases, and 6 bases lay between the germline ends. This CDR3 has 13 amino acids. For the CDR3, the DNA is TGTGCCTGGAGACACTTCTCTGGAAACACCATATATTTT. It is translated as CAWRHFSGNTIYF.

J is TRBJ2-3 and V is TRBV6-5; TRBD1 matches 10 bases. Per germline, CDR1 MNHEY and CDR2 SVGAGI. Trimming removed 3 bases from V and 6 bases from J; junction bases left unmatched: 6. The CDR3 runs 15 residues. This CDR3 reads CASSYGTGVGDTQYF. CDR3 DNA sequence: TGTGCCAGCAGTTATGGGACAGGGGTGGGGGATACGCAGTATTTT.

V usage is TRBV6-2 or TRBV6-3 and J usage is TRBJ2-7; tentative D call: TRBD2 (5 bases). V dropped 5 bases and J dropped 5 bases, with 7 bases sitting between them. The CDR3 loop spans 11 amino acids. Per germline, CDR1 MNHEY and CDR2 SVGEGT. CDR3 in amino acids: CASSGRDEQYF. The DNA of the CDR3 is TGTGCCAGCAGTGGGCGGGACGAGCAGTACTTC.

This clone was counted a few times. CDR3 sequence: CASSDRRVNYGYTF. CDR3 sequence (DNA): TGTGCCAGCAGTGATAGGAGGGTAAACTATGGCTACACCTTC. The V and J genes are TRBV6-1 and TRBJ1-2; no clear D gene. Germline V lookup: CDR1 MNHNS, CDR2 SASEGT. There are 14 residues in the CDR3. The germline V and J ends were trimmed by 3 bases and 2 bases, with 10 bases remaining between them.

The chain joins TRBV5-5 to TRBJ2-2; D gene ambiguous. Germline loops: CDR1 SGHKS, CDR2 YYEKEE (reference sequence). V shed 3 bases and J shed 2 bases, with 8 bases lying between them. The CDR3 extends over 14 amino acids. The CDR3, as DNA: TGTGCCAGCAGCTCGGGCCCTAACACCGGGGAGCTGTTTTTT. Its translation: CASSSGPNTGELFF. Complete variable domain (other parts from reference TRBV5-5 and TRBJ2-2): DAGVTQSPTHLIKTRGQQVTLRCSPISGHKSVSWYQQVLGQGPQFIFQYYEKEERGRGNFPDRFSARQFPNYSSELNVNALLLGDSALYLCASSSGPNTGELFFGEGSRLTVL.

This rearrangement joins TRBV18 to TRBJ2-7, with a tentative D call TRBD1 (6 bases). The CDR3 spans 14 residues. CDR1 and CDR2 (germline): KGHSH, LQKENI. Trimming removed 1 base from V and 6 bases from J, with 13 bases in between. The DNA of the CDR3 is TGTGCCAGCTCACCACGGGACAAACTCGGCGAGCAGTACTTC. Protein: CASSPRDKLGEQYF. The full variable domain, its missing parts supplied by reference TRBV18 and TRBJ2-7, is NAGVMQNPRHLVRRRGQEARLRCSPMKGHSHVYWYRQLPEEGLKFMVYLQKENIIDESGMPKERFSAEFPKEGPSILRIQQVVRGDSAAYFCASSPRDKLGEQYFGPGTRLTVT.

CDR3 sequence reads: CASSPTGATNEKLFF. CDR3 nucleotide sequence: TGTGCCAGCAGCCCCACAGGGGCAACTAATGAAAAACTGTTTTTT. The J gene is TRBJ1-4, the V gene TRBV7-9; TRBD1 matches at 7 bases. The J segment lost 0 bases and the V segment lost 5 bases, leaving 3 bases of the junction unmatched. CDR1 SEHNR and CDR2 FQNEAQ come from the germline V gene (reference sequence). The CDR3 runs 15 residues.

In its sample, this clone was seen a few times. V usage is TRBV27 and J usage is TRBJ2-7; D is uncertain. The CDR3 loop spans 14 amino acids. Germline CDR1 and CDR2: MNHEY and SMNVEV (reference sequence). V was clipped by 3 bases and J by 2 bases, with 11 bases between them. The CDR3 here is CASSFQDGPYEQYF. Written as DNA, the CDR3 is TGTGCCAGCAGTTTCCAGGACGGCCCCTACGAGCAGTACTTC.

This chain uses TRBV30 with TRBJ2-7; D gene ambiguous. This CDR3 region has 13 residues. V lost 0 bases to trimming and J lost 5 bases, with 11 bases between them. Germline-derived CDR1 and CDR2 are GTSNPN and SVGIG (reference sequence). CDR3 region: CAWSVSGLNEQYF. The CDR3 bases are TGTGCCTGGAGTGTATCGGGCCTGAACGAGCAGTACTTC.

The chain joins TRBV19 to TRBJ1-6; TRBD1 might be the D (6 bases). Germline CDR1 LNHDA, CDR2 SQIVND (reference sequence). The CDR3 covers 16 residues. Trimming shortened V by 8 bases and J by 8 bases, and 22 bases separated the two germline ends. The CDR3 region is CASPFGGGQIYSPLHF. CDR3 in DNA: TGTGCCAGTCCCTTCGGGGGGGGGCAAATTTATTCACCCCTCCACTTT.

The chain is built from TRBV7-9 and TRBJ2-1; the D gene is possibly TRBD2 (6 bases). Trimming took 1 base from V and 5 from J, leaving 15 bases between them. CDR3 length: 16 amino acids. The germline gives CDR1 SEHNR, CDR2 FQNEAQ (reference sequence). CDR3 sequence reads: CASSLDGGGENNEQFF. The CDR3, as DNA: TGTGCCAGCAGCTTAGACGGTGGCGGGGAGAACAATGAGCAGTTCTTC.